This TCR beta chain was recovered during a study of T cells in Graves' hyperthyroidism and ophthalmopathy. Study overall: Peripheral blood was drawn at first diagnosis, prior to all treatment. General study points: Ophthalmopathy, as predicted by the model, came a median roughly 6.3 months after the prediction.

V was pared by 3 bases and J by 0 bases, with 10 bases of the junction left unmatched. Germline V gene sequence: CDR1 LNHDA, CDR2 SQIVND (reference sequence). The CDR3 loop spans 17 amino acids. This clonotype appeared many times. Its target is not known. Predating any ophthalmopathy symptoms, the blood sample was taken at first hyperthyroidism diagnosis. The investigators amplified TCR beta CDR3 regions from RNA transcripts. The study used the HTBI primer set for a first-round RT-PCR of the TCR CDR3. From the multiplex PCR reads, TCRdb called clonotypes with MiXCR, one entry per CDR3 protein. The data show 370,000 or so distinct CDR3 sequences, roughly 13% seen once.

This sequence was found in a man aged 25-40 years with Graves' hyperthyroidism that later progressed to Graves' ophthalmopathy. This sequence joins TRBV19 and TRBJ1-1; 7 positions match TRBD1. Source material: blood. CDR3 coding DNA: TGTGCCAGTAGTATCAATTACCGGGACAGCATGAACACTGAAGCTTTCTTT. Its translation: CASSINYRDSMNTEAFF.